This is a list of T cell receptor beta chains from one sample in a study of cytomegalovirus exposure and HLA in healthy donors. Assay used: immunoSEQ multiplex PCR; TCRdb lists only in-frame clones, some missing. The sample shows about 130,000 clones, 76% of them seen only once. Sequencing was carried out using PBMCs. The receptors were gathered from a middle-aged man in good health and CMV-seronegative. Each CDR3 is given with its conserved first and last residue. The D gene is left open where the match is weak. Size is stated for part of the rows, as once, few or many counts, or as a class when the clone is expanded.

clone_size: .; d_call: TRBD2; v_call: TRBV19; j_call: TRBJ2-7; cdr3_aa: CASSKSSGRYEQYF; cdr3_nt: TGTGCCAGTAGTAAGTCTAGCGGACGGTACGAGCAGTACTTC
clone_size: once; d_call: .; v_call: TRBV10-3; j_call: TRBJ1-5; cdr3_aa: CAISEGDRNQPQHF; cdr3_nt: TGTGCCATCAGTGAGGGAGACAGAAATCAGCCCCAGCATTTT
clone_size: few; d_call: TRBD1; v_call: TRBV9; j_call: TRBJ1-2; cdr3_aa: CASRDRAYGYTF; cdr3_nt: TGTGCCAGCAGAGACAGGGCTTATGGCTACACCTTC
clone_size: few; d_call: TRBD1; v_call: TRBV4-1; j_call: TRBJ2-5; cdr3_aa: CASSQGGQGALVETQYF; cdr3_nt: TGCGCCAGCAGCCAAGGTGGGCAGGGGGCTCTTGTCGAGACCCAGTACTTC
clone_size: .; d_call: .; v_call: TRBV14; j_call: TRBJ1-1; cdr3_aa: CASSPNWDTRTAFF; cdr3_nt: TGTGCCAGCAGCCCCAACTGGGACACCAGAACAGCTTTCTTT
clone_size: .; d_call: .; v_call: TRBV10-3; j_call: TRBJ1-3; cdr3_aa: CAISATGPSSGNTIYF; cdr3_nt: TGTGCCATCAGTGCTACGGGTCCGAGCTCTGGAAACACCATATATTTT
clone_size: .; d_call: .; v_call: TRBV5-1; j_call: TRBJ2-1; cdr3_aa: CASSIGQNNEQFF; cdr3_nt: TGCGCCAGCAGCATAGGACAGAATAATGAGCAGTTCTTC
clone_size: .; d_call: TRBD2; v_call: TRBV5-1; j_call: TRBJ2-3; cdr3_aa: CASSLSGGRSTDTQYF; cdr3_nt: TGCGCCAGCAGCTTGTCGGGGGGGCGTTCCACAGATACGCAGTATTTT
clone_size: .; d_call: .; v_call: TRBV5-5; j_call: TRBJ2-1; cdr3_aa: CASSLDRSYNEQFF; cdr3_nt: TGTGCCAGCAGCTTGGACAGATCCTACAATGAGCAGTTCTTC
clone_size: few; d_call: .; v_call: TRBV4-1; j_call: TRBJ2-3; cdr3_aa: CASSQDGGGAGDTQYF; cdr3_nt: TGCGCCAGCAGCCAAGATGGAGGGGGGGCCGGAGATACGCAGTATTTT
clone_size: .; d_call: .; v_call: TRBV7-9; j_call: TRBJ2-7; cdr3_aa: CASSSNPEEQYF; cdr3_nt: TGTGCCAGCAGCTCTAACCCGGAGGAGCAGTACTTC
clone_size: few; d_call: TRBD1; v_call: TRBV25-1; j_call: TRBJ1-6; cdr3_aa: CASHQGGDNSPLHF; cdr3_nt: TGTGCCAGCCACCAAGGGGGCGATAATTCACCCCTCCACTTT
clone_size: once; d_call: .; v_call: TRBV11-3; j_call: TRBJ2-2; cdr3_aa: CASSHGTGELFF; cdr3_nt: TGTGCCAGCAGCCACGGGACCGGGGAGCTGTTTTTT
clone_size: few; d_call: .; v_call: TRBV19; j_call: TRBJ1-5; cdr3_aa: CASRRGAGENQPQHF; cdr3_nt: TGTGCCAGCCGACGCGGAGCCGGGGAGAATCAGCCCCAGCATTTT
clone_size: .; d_call: .; v_call: TRBV2; j_call: TRBJ2-3; cdr3_aa: CASKAYRDSDTQYF; cdr3_nt: TGTGCCAGCAAGGCTTACAGGGATTCGGATACGCAGTATTTT
clone_size: .; d_call: TRBD1; v_call: TRBV11-2; j_call: TRBJ2-5; cdr3_aa: CASSWDSRQETQYF; cdr3_nt: TGTGCCAGCAGCTGGGACAGTAGACAAGAGACCCAGTACTTC
clone_size: .; d_call: .; v_call: TRBV4-1; j_call: TRBJ2-1; cdr3_aa: CASSPPLGNEQFF; cdr3_nt: TGCGCCAGCAGCCCTCCCCTCGGTAATGAGCAGTTCTTC
clone_size: .; d_call: .; v_call: TRBV28; j_call: TRBJ1-2; cdr3_aa: CASRPPGYPYYGYTF; cdr3_nt: TGTGCCAGCAGACCGCCAGGCTACCCCTATTATGGCTACACCTTC
clone_size: once; d_call: .; v_call: TRBV11-2; j_call: TRBJ2-3; cdr3_aa: CASSISTDTQYF; cdr3_nt: TGTGCCAGCAGTATTAGCACAGATACGCAGTATTTT
clone_size: .; d_call: .; v_call: TRBV2; j_call: TRBJ1-1; cdr3_aa: CASSDYGRTEAFF; cdr3_nt: TGTGCCAGCAGTGATTATGGGCGCACTGAAGCTTTCTTT
clone_size: .; d_call: .; v_call: TRBV6-1; j_call: TRBJ1-6; cdr3_aa: CASSEVKYNSPLHF; cdr3_nt: TGTGCCAGCAGTGAAGTAAAATATAATTCACCCCTCCACTTT
clone_size: .; d_call: .; v_call: TRBV5-1; j_call: TRBJ2-3; cdr3_aa: CASSWGQPPGTQYF; cdr3_nt: TGCGCCAGCAGCTGGGGACAACCCCCGGGGACGCAGTATTTT
clone_size: .; d_call: TRBD1; v_call: TRBV28; j_call: TRBJ1-5; cdr3_aa: CASSFWTGARGPQHF; cdr3_nt: TGTGCCAGCAGTTTCTGGACAGGGGCGAGGGGGCCCCAGCATTTT
clone_size: .; d_call: .; v_call: TRBV5-1; j_call: TRBJ1-2; cdr3_aa: CASSLTNDRNYGYTF; cdr3_nt: TGCGCCAGCAGCTTGACCAACGACAGAAACTATGGCTACACCTTC
clone_size: .; d_call: TRBD1; v_call: TRBV18; j_call: TRBJ1-2; cdr3_aa: CASSPTGDRLYGYTF; cdr3_nt: TGTGCCAGCTCCCCCACCGGGGACAGGTTGTATGGCTACACCTTC
clone_size: few; d_call: TRBD1; v_call: TRBV6-6; j_call: TRBJ1-6; cdr3_aa: CASSLGQGVSPLHF; cdr3_nt: TGTGCCAGCAGCCTGGGACAGGGGGTATCACCCCTCCACTTT
clone_size: .; d_call: TRBD2; v_call: TRBV5-1; j_call: TRBJ2-5; cdr3_aa: CASSLQRGGGETQYF; cdr3_nt: TGCGCCAGCAGCTTACAGCGGGGGGGCGGTGAGACCCAGTACTTC
clone_size: .; d_call: .; v_call: TRBV30; j_call: TRBJ1-6; cdr3_aa: CASTPESSYNSPLHF; cdr3_nt: TGTGCCTCAACCCCGGAGAGCTCCTATAATTCACCCCTCCACTTT
clone_size: .; d_call: TRBD1; v_call: TRBV5-4; j_call: TRBJ1-6; cdr3_aa: CASSLDRGTFNSPLHF; cdr3_nt: TGTGCCAGCAGCCTGGACAGGGGGACTTTTAATTCACCCCTCCACTTT
clone_size: .; d_call: TRBD1; v_call: TRBV28; j_call: TRBJ2-5; cdr3_aa: CASSPNIDRVETQYF; cdr3_nt: TGTGCCAGCAGTCCGAATATAGACAGGGTGGAGACCCAGTACTTC
clone_size: .; d_call: .; v_call: TRBV7-9; j_call: TRBJ1-5; cdr3_aa: CASTVGGNNQPQHF; cdr3_nt: TGTGCCAGCACCGTGGGGGGGAACAATCAGCCCCAGCATTTT
clone_size: .; d_call: .; v_call: TRBV2; j_call: TRBJ1-1; cdr3_aa: CASTPYGNAGLNTEAFF; cdr3_nt: TGTGCCAGCACTCCATATGGTAACGCCGGGTTGAACACTGAAGCTTTCTTT
clone_size: once; d_call: .; v_call: TRBV7-2; j_call: TRBJ1-6; cdr3_aa: CASSLTVSYNSPLHF; cdr3_nt: TGTGCCAGCAGCTTAACGGTCTCCTATAATTCACCCCTCCACTTT
clone_size: .; d_call: TRBD2; v_call: TRBV2; j_call: TRBJ2-3; cdr3_aa: CASRGLVTSDTQYF; cdr3_nt: TGTGCCAGCAGGGGACTAGTTACCTCAGATACGCAGTATTTT
clone_size: .; d_call: TRBD1; v_call: TRBV6-6; j_call: TRBJ1-1; cdr3_aa: CASTDWTGRTEAFF; cdr3_nt: TGTGCCAGCACCGACTGGACAGGGCGGACTGAAGCTTTCTTT
clone_size: .; d_call: .; v_call: TRBV12-5; j_call: TRBJ2-3; cdr3_aa: CASGLGTDFTDTQYF; cdr3_nt: TGTGCTAGTGGTTTGGGGACAGACTTCACAGATACGCAGTATTTT
clone_size: .; d_call: .; v_call: TRBV7-2; j_call: TRBJ2-7; cdr3_aa: CASSLGFGTDEQYF; cdr3_nt: TGTGCCAGCAGTTTGGGCTTCGGTACGGACGAGCAGTACTTC
clone_size: .; d_call: .; v_call: TRBV4-2; j_call: TRBJ2-3; cdr3_aa: CASSQVEGTQYF; cdr3_nt: TGTGCCAGCAGCCAAGTTGAGGGCACGCAGTATTTT
clone_size: .; d_call: TRBD2; v_call: TRBV5-4; j_call: TRBJ2-2; cdr3_aa: CASSLAGGTSTGELFF; cdr3_nt: TGTGCCAGCAGCTTGGCGGGAGGGACGAGCACCGGGGAGCTGTTTTTT
clone_size: .; d_call: TRBD1; v_call: TRBV5-4; j_call: TRBJ2-5; cdr3_aa: CASSWGDRGAQETQYF; cdr3_nt: TGTGCCAGCAGCTGGGGGGACAGGGGGGCCCAAGAGACCCAGTACTTC
clone_size: once; d_call: TRBD1; v_call: TRBV10-2; j_call: TRBJ2-1; cdr3_aa: CASSGQANNEQFF; cdr3_nt: TGCGCCAGCAGCGGACAGGCCAACAATGAGCAGTTCTTC
clone_size: .; d_call: TRBD1; v_call: TRBV11-1; j_call: TRBJ2-1; cdr3_aa: CASSHSPRDRGINEQFF; cdr3_nt: TGTGCCAGCAGCCACTCTCCCCGGGACAGGGGGATTAATGAGCAGTTCTTC
clone_size: .; d_call: TRBD1; v_call: TRBV19; j_call: TRBJ1-3; cdr3_aa: CASIGTGDSSGNTIYF; cdr3_nt: TGTGCCAGTATTGGGACAGGGGACAGCTCTGGAAACACCATATATTTT
clone_size: .; d_call: TRBD1; v_call: TRBV5-4; j_call: TRBJ1-1; cdr3_aa: CASSPGQAITEAFF; cdr3_nt: TGTGCCAGCAGCCCTGGACAGGCGATAACTGAAGCTTTCTTT
clone_size: .; d_call: TRBD1; v_call: TRBV11-2; j_call: TRBJ2-2; cdr3_aa: CASSLNYLGDREYGELFF; cdr3_nt: TGTGCCAGCAGCTTAAATTATCTCGGGGACAGGGAATACGGGGAGCTGTTTTTT